This T cell receptor beta chain emerged from a study of shared clonotypes between healthy human individuals. Germline CDR1 reads SGDLS; CDR2 reads YYNGEE. This CDR3 has 12 amino acids. The V end was cut by 4 bases, the J end by 2 bases, with 5 bases between. Assay used: immunoSEQ multiplex PCR; TCRdb lists only in-frame clones, some missing. The sample holds some 2.1 million clones, just under 95% seen once. CD8 cells regarded as naive lacked CD45RO, were positively chosen for CCR7, and omitted terminally differentiated effector memory CD45RA+ cells. The TCR originated in a man aged 18 to 30 in good health. The sequenced sample consisted of naive CD8+ T cells sorted from blood. The rearrangement links TRBV9 to TRBJ2-3, with D uncertain. DNA of the CDR3: TGTGCCAGCAGCACAGACACAGATACGCAGTATTTT. It yields the protein CASSTDTDTQYF. Variable domain in full (rest from reference TRBV9 and TRBJ2-3): DSGVTQTPKHLITATGQRVTLRCSPRSGDLSVYWYQQSLDQGLQFLIQYYNGEERAKGNILERFSAQQFPDLHSELNLSSLELGDSALYFCASSTDTDTQYFGPGTRLTVL.